The present T cell receptor (beta chain) was sequenced within a study of monozygotic twins with inflammatory bowel disease. General observations from the study: Relative clonotype sharing with others was diminished in IBD patients versus healthy twins, particularly with disease activity. IBD patients had lower TCRbeta diversity (inverse Simpson) than healthy co-twins.

Regarding this clonotype: Antigen unknown.

T cells were not sorted, and total RNA was isolated straight from whole blood. The CDR3 is 14 residues long. The V gene's germline CDR1 is SGHKS and CDR2 YYEKEE (reference sequence). During cDNA synthesis, UMIs that each contained a 6-nucleotide sample barcode were added by means of template switching. TCRdb re-called the 5' RACE reads and gives one entry per CDR3 protein, without DNA. In total, the table holds tens of thousands of distinct CDR3 sequences. The source of this sequence is a human donor with ulcerative colitis or Crohn's disease, or a healthy co-twin of an affected twin (not recorded which). This chain joins TRBV5-5 and TRBJ1-1. Sequences were obtained from blood. This CDR3 reads CASSLTRVYTEAFF.